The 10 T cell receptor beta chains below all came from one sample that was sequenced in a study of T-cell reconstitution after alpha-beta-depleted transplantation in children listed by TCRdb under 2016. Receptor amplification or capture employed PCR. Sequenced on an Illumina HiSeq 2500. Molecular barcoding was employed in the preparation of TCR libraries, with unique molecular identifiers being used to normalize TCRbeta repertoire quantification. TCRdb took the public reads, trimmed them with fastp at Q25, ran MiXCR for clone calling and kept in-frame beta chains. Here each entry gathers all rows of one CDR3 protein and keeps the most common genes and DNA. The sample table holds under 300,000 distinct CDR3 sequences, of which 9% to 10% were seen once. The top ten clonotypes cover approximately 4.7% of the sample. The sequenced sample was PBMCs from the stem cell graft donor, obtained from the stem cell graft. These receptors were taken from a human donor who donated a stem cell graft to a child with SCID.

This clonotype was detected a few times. DNA of the CDR3: TGCAGTGCTAGAGATCTAGGACAACAGCCCCAGCATTTT. Amino acids: CSARDLGQQPQHF. The rearrangement joins TRBV20-1 to TRBJ1-5; D might be TRBD1 (5 bases). Germline V gene lookup returns CDR1 DFQATT and CDR2 SNEGSKA (reference sequence). This CDR3 contains 13 residues. Trimming pared 0 bases from V and 7 bases from J, leaving 10 bases between.

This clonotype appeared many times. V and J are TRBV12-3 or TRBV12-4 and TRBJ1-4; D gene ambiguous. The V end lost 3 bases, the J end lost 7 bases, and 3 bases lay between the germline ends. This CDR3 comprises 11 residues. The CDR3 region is CASSFSEKLFF. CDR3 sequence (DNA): TGTGCCAGCAGTTTTTCTGAAAAACTGTTTTTT.

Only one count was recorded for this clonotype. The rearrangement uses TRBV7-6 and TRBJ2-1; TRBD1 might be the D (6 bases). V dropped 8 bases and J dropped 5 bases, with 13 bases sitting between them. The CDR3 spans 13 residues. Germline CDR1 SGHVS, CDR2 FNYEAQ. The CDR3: CASGQTTNNEQFF. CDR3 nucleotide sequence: TGTGCCAGCGGACAGACCACTAACAATGAGCAGTTCTTC.

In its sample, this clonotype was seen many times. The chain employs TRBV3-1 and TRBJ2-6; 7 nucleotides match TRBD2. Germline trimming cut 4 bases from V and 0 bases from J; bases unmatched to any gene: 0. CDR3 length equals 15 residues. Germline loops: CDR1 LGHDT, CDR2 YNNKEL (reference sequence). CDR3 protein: CASSRTSSGANVLTF. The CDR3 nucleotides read TGTGCCAGCAGCCGGACTAGCTCTGGGGCCAACGTCCTGACTTTC. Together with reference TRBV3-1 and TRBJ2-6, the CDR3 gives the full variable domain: DTAVSQTPKYLVTQMGNDKSIKCEQNLGHDTMYWYKQDSKKFLKIMFSYNNKELIINETVPNRFSPKSPDKAHLNLHINSLELGDSAVYFCASSRTSSGANVLTFGAGSRLTVL.

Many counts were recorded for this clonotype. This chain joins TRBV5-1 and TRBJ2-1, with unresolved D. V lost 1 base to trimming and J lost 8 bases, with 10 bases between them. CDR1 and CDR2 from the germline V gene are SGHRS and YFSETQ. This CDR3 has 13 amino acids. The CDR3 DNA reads TGCGCCAGCAGCTTGATCACAGTCGATGAGCAGTTCTTC. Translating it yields CASSLITVDEQFF.

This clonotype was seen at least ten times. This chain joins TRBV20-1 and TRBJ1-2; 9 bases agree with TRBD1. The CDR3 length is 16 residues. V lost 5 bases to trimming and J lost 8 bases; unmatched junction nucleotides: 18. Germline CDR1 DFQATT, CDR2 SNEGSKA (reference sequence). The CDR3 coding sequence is TGCAGTGCTCGACCCGATCCGGGACAGGGTGTCGACGGCTACACCTTC. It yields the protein CSARPDPGQGVDGYTF.

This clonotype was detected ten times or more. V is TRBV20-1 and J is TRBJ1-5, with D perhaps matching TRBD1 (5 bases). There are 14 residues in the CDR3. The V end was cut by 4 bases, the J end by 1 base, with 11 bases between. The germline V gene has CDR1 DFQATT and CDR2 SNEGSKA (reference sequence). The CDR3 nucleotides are TGCAGTGCTACCCCAGCAGGGAGCAATCAGCCCCAGCATTTT. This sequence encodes CSATPAGSNQPQHF.

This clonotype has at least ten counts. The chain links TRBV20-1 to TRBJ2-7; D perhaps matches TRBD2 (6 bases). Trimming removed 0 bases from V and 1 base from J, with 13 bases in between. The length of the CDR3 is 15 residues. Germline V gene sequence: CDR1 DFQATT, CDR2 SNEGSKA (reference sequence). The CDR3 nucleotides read TGCAGTGCTAGAGATCCCCTCGGGGGTTCCTACGAGCAGTACTTC. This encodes CSARDPLGGSYEQYF.

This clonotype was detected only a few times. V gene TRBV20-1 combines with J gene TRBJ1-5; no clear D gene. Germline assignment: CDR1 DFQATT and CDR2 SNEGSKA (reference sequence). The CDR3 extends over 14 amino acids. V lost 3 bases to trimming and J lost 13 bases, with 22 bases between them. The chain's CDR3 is CSARFGPGSLRQHF. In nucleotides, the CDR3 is TGCAGTGCTAGGTTTGGGCCCGGGTCCCTCCGACAGCATTTT.

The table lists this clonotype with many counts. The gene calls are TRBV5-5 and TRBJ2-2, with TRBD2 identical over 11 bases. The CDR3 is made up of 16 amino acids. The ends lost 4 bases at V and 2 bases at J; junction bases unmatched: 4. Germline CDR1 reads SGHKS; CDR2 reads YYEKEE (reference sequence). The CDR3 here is CASSRLAGTNTGELFF. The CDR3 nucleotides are TGTGCCAGCAGCCGACTAGCGGGGACCAACACCGGGGAGCTGTTTTTT.